Listed below are T cell receptor beta chains from one sample, sequenced in a study of blood T cell repertoires in COVID-19. Generated by immunoSEQ multiplex PCR, the TCRdb table keeps only in-frame clones and is missing some. The sample includes about 250,000 clones, 70% to 90% of them seen just once. Material for sequencing was peripheral blood. These receptors all stem from a human donor with COVID-19, enrolled during active disease. The donor label of this sample is uncertain. Each CDR3 is given with its conserved first and last residue. Clone size is shown for a subset of rows, as once, few, many or a class of expanded clone.

cdr3_aa | clone_size | v_call
CASTKGGTLGWETQYF | NA | TRBV28
CATSRDSQGSRFTGNTIYF | once | TRBV15
CASSPGLAGGNNEQFF | NA | TRBV28
CASSGTGENTEAFF | NA | TRBV6-5
CASSYFAGGGYEQYF | NA | TRBV6-5
CASSKQGLGEKLFF | NA | TRBV28
CATSRDRGASYNSPLHF | NA | TRBV15
CASSRDRVFGYTF | NA | TRBV27
CASSIGLAGSNEQFF | NA | TRBV19
CASSSLGSGQGARETQYF | NA | TRBV4-1
CASRLGGNTEAFF | NA | TRBV19
CASSLGANYGYTF | NA | TRBV5-1
CASSPSPTGFEQFF | once | TRBV7-3
CASAGGAGNTIYF | NA | TRBV6-5
CASSPRGDRGLGMMNTEAFF | NA | TRBV19
CASRLQGVVAIAFF | NA | TRBV6-5
CSVGPRPGLFSYNEQFF | NA | TRBV29-1
CASSPQGQSNTEAFF | NA | TRBV7-8
CASSLGGLAGSSYEQYF | NA | TRBV7-9
CASTSRLFDTRNTEAFF | NA | TRBV19
CASSPPGTGRTEAFF | NA | TRBV28
CASSHGTLPYEQYF | NA | TRBV2
CSVETSGQGETQYF | NA | TRBV29-1
CASSLGQGANEKLFF | NA | TRBV5-1
CASSPGQGAADTQYF | NA | TRBV5-1
CASSLVEVVNYNEQFF | few | TRBV5-6
CASSLEGTSSYEQYF | NA | TRBV11-2
CASSLGRVHIWQYF | NA | TRBV28
CASSSRTSGRSGEQFF | NA | TRBV9
CASSLGQGELGTGELFF | NA | TRBV7-8
CASSPTQARGNTIYF | few | TRBV11-2
CASSSTSYREQYF | NA | TRBV28
CSVRVGLAGDNEQFF | NA | TRBV29-1
CASSRQGEGEAFF | NA | TRBV6-5
CASSSAGTGYTEAFF | NA | TRBV27
CASSPDGDLSTDTQYF | NA | TRBV18
CASSYGPAGAAFF | once | TRBV6-2/TRBV6-3
CASSLDRGTTNEKLFF | NA | TRBV7-9
CASSPHGLAGRTDTQYF | NA | TRBV6-6
CASSEQGASNYGYTF | once | TRBV9
CASSKDRATEAFF | NA | TRBV5-1
CATSDLASGSYEQYF | NA | TRBV24-1
CASSLGPSTGGNEKLFF | NA | TRBV7-9
CASSISQGALYEQYF | NA | TRBV19
CASSPNNEREQFF | NA | TRBV18
CASSLALPNQPQHF | NA | TRBV7-2